The following is a TCR beta chain sequence with its context. The antigen it binds to is not known. No clone much larger than this one lies a single base away; base qualities are absent. The source of the sample is a study of identical twins (TCRdb year 2016). About the study as a whole: TCR alpha and beta repertoires from monozygotic twins, unrelated adults of various ages and cord blood were deep-sequenced to test whether fetal clonotypes persist. To rule out contamination, replicate twin experiments were performed at different times with different library preparation protocols. What the work shows at the level of the full study, not this receptor alone: Compared with coincidental sharing between unrelated individuals, out-of-frame TCR alpha sequences shared between twins had an excess of sequences with low generation probability. Excess twin sharing in beta out-of-frame sequences was weaker because fewer shared sequences lowered the signal-to-noise ratio. Because the same donors could not be followed over many years, the conclusions depended on cross-sectional statistical analysis. Fewer insertions were carried by abundant cord blood beta clonotypes; a weaker similar trend was observed in young adult naive repertoires, while no such trend was observed in memory repertoires. In monozygotic twins, out-of-frame TCR alpha sharing was systematically underestimated by recombination models, although the models agreed with sharing between unrelated individuals. Zero-insertion analyses could be partly confounded by invariant T cells such as MAIT and iNKT, though diverse VJ usage argued against such confounding for most clonotypes.

To prepare the library, 5' RACE was applied. Reads for this sample came from an Illumina HiSeq 2000. Template switching added a universal primer binding site, and the final cDNA carried a unique molecular identifier that allowed TCR cDNA molecules to be counted accurately. Specific primers in the conserved constant-segment region were used to synthesize first-strand cDNA for TCR alpha and beta chains. Each cDNA library was double barcoded, with a SMART-Mk sample barcode plus Illumina barcodes, to control for contamination. Two successive PCR steps introduced TruSeq adapter sequences along with Illumina sample barcodes. The Illumina HiSeq platform was used with custom primers to sequence TCR alpha and beta cDNA libraries. Per the original workflow: MiGEC was used to process raw reads and extract unique molecular identifiers, and MiXCR was used to find CDR3 positions. Recombination models were inferred per individual with the repgenHMM and IGoR tools using an EM algorithm. The analysis of shared clonotypes was done with the tcR package in R, with sharing normalized by the product of cloneset sizes. To study raw recombination free of thymic and clonal selection effects, out-of-frame nonproductive sequences were analyzed. TCRdb applied fastp at Q25 and MiXCR to the public reads, then kept only in-frame beta chains. Each entry merges the rows of one CDR3 protein and shows their most common DNA and genes. TCRdb, rather than the study authors, made the V and J calls. The sample table lists more than 400,000 distinct CDR3 sequences, 12% to 15% of them with a count of one. The ten largest clonotypes hold 0.44% of the sample.

Every donor in the study was a healthy Caucasian. The twin cohort consisted of three pairs of female monozygotic twins, all aged about 18 to 29 years. CD4+ and CD8+ T cell populations were isolated with positive isolation kits from Invitrogen. The CDR3 goes from the cysteine to the phenylalanine over 20 residues. CDR3 DNA only is kept here, 60 bases in frame from base 1. V is cut back by 2 bases and J by 2 bases, with 15 bases in the junction unmatched. This sample also belongs to another study, concerning yellow fever vaccine responses in identical twins. As that second paper reports: The authors reported that the T cell response to vaccination in identical twins appeared partly convergent and partly personalized. In identical twins, the study followed T cell clones that responded to the vaccine with precision.

The clonotype originates from a woman younger than 35 in good health. Sequencing was done on a sample of CD4+ T cells sorted from blood. The chain couples TRBV23-1 to TRBJ2-7, and 13 junctional nucleotides match TRBD2. TRBV23-1 counts as an open reading frame of uncertain function. The DNA sequence follows: TGCGCCAGCAGTCAAGCCGTGACTAGCGGGAGGTCCTCAGTAACCTACGAGCAGTACTTC. This encodes CASSQAVTSGRSSVTYEQYF.